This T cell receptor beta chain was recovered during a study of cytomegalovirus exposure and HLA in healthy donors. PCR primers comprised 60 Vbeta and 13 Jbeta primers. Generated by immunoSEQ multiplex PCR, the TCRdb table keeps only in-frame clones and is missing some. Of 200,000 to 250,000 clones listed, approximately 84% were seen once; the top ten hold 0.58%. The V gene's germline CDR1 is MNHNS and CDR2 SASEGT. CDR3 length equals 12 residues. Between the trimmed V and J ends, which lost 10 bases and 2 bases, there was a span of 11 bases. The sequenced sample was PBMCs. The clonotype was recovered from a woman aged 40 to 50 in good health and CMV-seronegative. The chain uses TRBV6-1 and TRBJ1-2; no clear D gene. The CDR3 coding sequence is TGTGCCACCACCGGACTGAACTATGGCTACACCTTC. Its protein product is CATTGLNYGYTF.